This entry concerns a single T cell receptor (beta chain). As yet, its antigen is unknown. Each sample's TCRB immunosequencing used 500 to 550 nanograms of biopsy DNA. Profiled with immunoSEQ multiplex PCR; TCRdb holds only in-frame clones, not every one. The data contain around 15,000 clones, roughly two thirds of them singletons. Included were adult ileal or ileocolonic Crohn's patients indicated for ileocolonic resection. This sample was taken from a study of T cell repertoires in ileal Crohn's disease. Overall study: At surgery, 30% to 40% of patients smoked, with median disease duration roughly 8.3 years. Study results and limitations: Active smokers at surgery had more clonal expansions than non-smokers.

The CDR3 extends over 14 amino acids. V was trimmed by 2 bases and J by 4 bases, leaving 11 bases between them. The germline V gene has CDR1 SGHTA and CDR2 FQGTGA. This clonotype was obtained from an adult with Crohn's disease. The material sequenced was ileal tissue. The chain carries TRBV7-3 and TRBJ1-1; TRBD1 might be the D (5 bases). The CDR3 protein is CASSLQGRGTEAFF. CDR3 DNA sequence: TGTGCCAGCAGCTTACAGGGTAGGGGCACTGAAGCTTTCTTT.